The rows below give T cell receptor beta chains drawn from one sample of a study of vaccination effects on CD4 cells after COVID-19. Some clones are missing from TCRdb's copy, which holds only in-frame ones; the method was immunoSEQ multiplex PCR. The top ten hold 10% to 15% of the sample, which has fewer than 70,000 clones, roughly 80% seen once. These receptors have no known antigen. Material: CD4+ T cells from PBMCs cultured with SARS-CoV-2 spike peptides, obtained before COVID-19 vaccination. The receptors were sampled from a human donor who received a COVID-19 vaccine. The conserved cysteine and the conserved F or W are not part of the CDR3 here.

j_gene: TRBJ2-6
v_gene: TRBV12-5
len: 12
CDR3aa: ASGFFGGANVLT

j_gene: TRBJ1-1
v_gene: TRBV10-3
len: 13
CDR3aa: AIRSLGQGNTEAF

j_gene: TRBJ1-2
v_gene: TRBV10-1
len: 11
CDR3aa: ASRAGPGEGYT

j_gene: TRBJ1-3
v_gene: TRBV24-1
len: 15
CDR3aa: ATSDLPGRPSGNTIY

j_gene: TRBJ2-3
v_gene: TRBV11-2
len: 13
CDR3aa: ASSFWGGNPDTQY

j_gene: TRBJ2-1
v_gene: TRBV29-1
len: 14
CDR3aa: SVEVTTGGVYNEQF

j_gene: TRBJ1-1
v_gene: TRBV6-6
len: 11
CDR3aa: ASSYGENTEAF

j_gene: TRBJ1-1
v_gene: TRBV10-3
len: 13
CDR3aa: AISESPGSNTEAF

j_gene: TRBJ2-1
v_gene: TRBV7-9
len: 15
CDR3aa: ASSPHNGVDRGNEQF

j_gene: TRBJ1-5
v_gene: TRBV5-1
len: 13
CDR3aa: ASSAQGAANQPQH

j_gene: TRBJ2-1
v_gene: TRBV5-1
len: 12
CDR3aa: ASSLKGLAFEQF

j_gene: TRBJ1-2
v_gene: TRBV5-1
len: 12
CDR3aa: ASSLVGSNYGYT

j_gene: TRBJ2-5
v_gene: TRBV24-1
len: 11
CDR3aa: ATSDLPWETQY

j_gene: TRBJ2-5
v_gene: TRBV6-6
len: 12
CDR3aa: ASSYGSSVETQY

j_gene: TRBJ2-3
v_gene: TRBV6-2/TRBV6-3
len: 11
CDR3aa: ASSYWAGNTQY

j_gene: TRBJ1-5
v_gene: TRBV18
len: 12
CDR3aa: ASSGQGSNQPQH

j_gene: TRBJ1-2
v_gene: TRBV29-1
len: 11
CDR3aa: SVEVGANYGYT

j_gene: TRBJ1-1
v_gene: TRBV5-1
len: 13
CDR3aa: ASSPNQGQGTEAF

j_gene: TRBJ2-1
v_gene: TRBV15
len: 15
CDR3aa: ATSRPVGSSSYNEQF

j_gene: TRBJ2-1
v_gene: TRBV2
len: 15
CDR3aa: ASSPGLAGGPYNEQF

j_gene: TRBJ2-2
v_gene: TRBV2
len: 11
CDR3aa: ASIRENTGELF

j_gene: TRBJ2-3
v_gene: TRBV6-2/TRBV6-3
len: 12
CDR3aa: ASSPRTYTDTQY

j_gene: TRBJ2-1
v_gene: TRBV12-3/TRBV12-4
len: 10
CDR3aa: ASSFLGNEQF

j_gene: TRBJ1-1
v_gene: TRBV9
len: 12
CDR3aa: ASSVAGGLTEAF

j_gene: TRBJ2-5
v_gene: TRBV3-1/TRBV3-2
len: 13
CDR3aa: ASSQEGLAQETQY

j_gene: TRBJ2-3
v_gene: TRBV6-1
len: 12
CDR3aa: ASSDGISTDTQY

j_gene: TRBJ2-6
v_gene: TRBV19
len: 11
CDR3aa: ASIESGANVLT

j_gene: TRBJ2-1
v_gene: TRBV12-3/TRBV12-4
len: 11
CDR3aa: ASRPDGYNEQF

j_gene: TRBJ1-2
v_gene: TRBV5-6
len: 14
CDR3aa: ASRRIGVGSNYGYT

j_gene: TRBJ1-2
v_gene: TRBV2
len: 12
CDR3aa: ASSPIMANYGYT

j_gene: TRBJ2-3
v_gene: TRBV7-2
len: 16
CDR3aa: ASSLAKTSTALTDTQY

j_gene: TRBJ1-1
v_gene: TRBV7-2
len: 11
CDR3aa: ASSLVGTNEAF

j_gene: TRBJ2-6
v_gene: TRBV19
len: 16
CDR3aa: ASSIGRGPNSGANVLT

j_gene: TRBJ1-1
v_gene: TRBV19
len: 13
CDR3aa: ASSRPQGPRTEAF

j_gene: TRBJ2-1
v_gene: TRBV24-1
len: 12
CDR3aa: ATSDRTAYNEQF

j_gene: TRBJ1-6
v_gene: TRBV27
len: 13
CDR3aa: ASSAGRSYNSPLH

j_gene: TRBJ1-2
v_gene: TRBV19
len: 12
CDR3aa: ASSAATGRSGYT

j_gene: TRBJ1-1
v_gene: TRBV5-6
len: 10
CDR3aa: ASSFVGTEAF

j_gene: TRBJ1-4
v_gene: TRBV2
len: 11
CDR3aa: ASRYSPNEKLF

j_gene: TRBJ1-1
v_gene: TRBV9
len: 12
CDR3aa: ASSPGGIDTEAF

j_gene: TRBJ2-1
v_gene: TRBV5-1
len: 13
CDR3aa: ASSFGSYQPNEQF

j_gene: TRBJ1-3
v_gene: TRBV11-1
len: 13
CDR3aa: ASSLRTGAGNTIY

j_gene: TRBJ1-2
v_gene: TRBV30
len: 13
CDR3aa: AWTKQPGQGHGYT

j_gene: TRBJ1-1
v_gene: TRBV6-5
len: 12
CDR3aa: ASSLDRRNTEAF

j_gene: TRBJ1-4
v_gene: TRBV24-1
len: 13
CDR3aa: ATSEPGTGDEKLF

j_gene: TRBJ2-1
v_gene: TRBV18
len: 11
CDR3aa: ASSPPNPNEQF

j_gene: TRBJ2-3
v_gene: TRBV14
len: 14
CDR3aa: ASSQARGGFTDTQY

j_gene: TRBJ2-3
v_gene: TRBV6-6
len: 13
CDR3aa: ASSFDRVRGDTQY

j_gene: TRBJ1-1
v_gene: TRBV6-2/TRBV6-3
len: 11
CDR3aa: ASSSLQNTEAF

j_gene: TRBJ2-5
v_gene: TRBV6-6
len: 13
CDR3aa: ASSYKRGLSETQY

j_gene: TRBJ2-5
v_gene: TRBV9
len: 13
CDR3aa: ASSPNMGGRETQY

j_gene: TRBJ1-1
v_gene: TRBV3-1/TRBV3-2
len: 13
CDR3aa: ASSLGGAQGTEAF